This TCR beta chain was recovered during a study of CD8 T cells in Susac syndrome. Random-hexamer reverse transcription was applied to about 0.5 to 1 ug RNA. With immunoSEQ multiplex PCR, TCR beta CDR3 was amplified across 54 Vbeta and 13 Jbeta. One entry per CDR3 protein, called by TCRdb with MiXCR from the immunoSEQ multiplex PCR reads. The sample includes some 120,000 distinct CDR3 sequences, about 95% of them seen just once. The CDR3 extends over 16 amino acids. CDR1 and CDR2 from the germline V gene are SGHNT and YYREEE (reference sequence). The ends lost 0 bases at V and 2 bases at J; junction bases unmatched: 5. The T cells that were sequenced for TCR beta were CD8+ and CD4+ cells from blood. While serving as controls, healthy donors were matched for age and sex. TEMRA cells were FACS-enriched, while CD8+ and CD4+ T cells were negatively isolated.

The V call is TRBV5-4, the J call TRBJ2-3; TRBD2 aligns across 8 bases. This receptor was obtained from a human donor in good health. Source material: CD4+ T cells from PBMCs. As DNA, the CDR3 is TGTGCCAGCAGCTTGGCAGCGGGAGCTTACACAGATACGCAGTATTTT. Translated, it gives CASSLAAGAYTDTQYF. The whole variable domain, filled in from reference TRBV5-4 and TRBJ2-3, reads ETGVTQSPTHLIKTRGQQVTLRCSSQSGHNTVSWYQQALGQGPQFIFQYYREEENGRGNFPPRFSGLQFPNYSSELNVNALELDDSALYLCASSLAAGAYTDTQYFGPGTRLTVL.